Here is one T cell receptor (beta chain) with its context. Antigen unknown. The data originate from a study of T cell responses to AZD1222 COVID-19 vaccine. Study-wide background: Second doses were pooled across both intervals (about 4 or about 12 weeks).

Study findings and constraints: Females made up more of the donors, who were largely white British, and clonal diversity may have come out too low. Sampled repertoires all dated from after the peak T cell response.

The data were produced by immunoSEQ multiplex PCR, yet TCRdb's version contains in-frame clones alone and is incomplete. The profile shows roughly 99,000 clones, around 89% of them singletons. With 3 bases removed from V and 2 bases from J, the gap between germline ends came to 10 bases. From germline, CDR1 is MDHEN and CDR2 SYDVKM. The CDR3 runs 15 residues. The receptor comes from an adult in good health. Source: peripheral blood, taken on day 0 of AZD1222 vaccination. The chain recombines TRBV28 with TRBJ1-4; D might be TRBD1 (5 bases). CDR3 protein: CASSFVGGTNEKLFF. The CDR3 DNA is TGTGCCAGCAGTTTTGTCGGGGGGACTAATGAAAAACTGTTTTTT. The full variable domain, its missing parts supplied by reference TRBV28 and TRBJ1-4, is DVKVTQSSRYLVKRTGEKVFLECVQDMDHENMFWYRQDPGLGLRLIYFSYDVKMKEKGDIPEGYSVSREKKERFSLILESASTNQTSMYLCASSFVGGTNEKLFFGSGTQLSVL.